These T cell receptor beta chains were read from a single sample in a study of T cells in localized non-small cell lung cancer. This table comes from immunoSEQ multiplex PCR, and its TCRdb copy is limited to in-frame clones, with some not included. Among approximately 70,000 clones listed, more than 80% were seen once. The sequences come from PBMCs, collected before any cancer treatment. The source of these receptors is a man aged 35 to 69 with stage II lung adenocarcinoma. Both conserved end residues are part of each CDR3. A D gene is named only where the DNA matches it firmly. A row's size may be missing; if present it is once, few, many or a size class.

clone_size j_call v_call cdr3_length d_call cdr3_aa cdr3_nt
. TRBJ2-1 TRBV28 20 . CASRGQGKTSGILTYNEQFF TGTGCCAGCAGGGGACAGGGGAAGACTAGCGGGATTCTAACCTACAATGAGCAGTTCTTC
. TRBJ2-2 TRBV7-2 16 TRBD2 CASSSGRGRSTGELFF TGTGCCAGCAGCTCGGGACGCGGGAGGAGTACCGGGGAGCTGTTTTTT
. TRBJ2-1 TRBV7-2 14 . CASSLVPRGDEQFF TGTGCCAGCAGCTTAGTTCCCAGGGGCGATGAGCAGTTCTTC
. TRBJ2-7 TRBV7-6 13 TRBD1 CASSWTGESEQYF TGTGCCAGCAGCTGGACAGGGGAGTCCGAGCAGTACTTC
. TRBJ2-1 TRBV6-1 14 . CASSAEFRSNEQFF TGTGCCAGCAGTGCTGAGTTCAGGAGTAATGAGCAGTTCTTC
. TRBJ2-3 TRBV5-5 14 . CASSFRGTTDTQYF TGTGCCAGCAGCTTTAGGGGTACTACAGATACGCAGTATTTT
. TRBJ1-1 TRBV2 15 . CASSEEASLSPEAFF TGTGCCAGCAGTGAAGAGGCCAGCCTCAGCCCTGAAGCTTTCTTT
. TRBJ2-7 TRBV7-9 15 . CASSLAGDPFYEQYF TGTGCCAGCAGCTTAGCAGGGGATCCCTTCTACGAGCAGTACTTC
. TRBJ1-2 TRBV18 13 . CASSPRGTDGYTF TGTGCCAGCTCACCACGGGGGACGGACGGCTACACCTTC
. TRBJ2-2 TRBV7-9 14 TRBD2 CASSFSGATGELFF TGTGCCAGCAGCTTTAGCGGGGCCACCGGGGAGCTGTTTTTT
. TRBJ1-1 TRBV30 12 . CAWSREGTEAFF TGTGCCTGGAGCAGGGAGGGCACTGAAGCTTTCTTT
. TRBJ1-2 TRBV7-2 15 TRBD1 CASSFPGQGNYGYTF TGTGCCAGCAGCTTCCCTGGACAGGGAAACTATGGCTACACCTTC
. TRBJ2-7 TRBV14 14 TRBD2 CASSRLAATYEQYF TGTGCCAGCAGCCGCCTAGCGGCAACCTACGAGCAGTACTTC
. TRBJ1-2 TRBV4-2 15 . CASSESGGRNYGYTF TGTGCCAGCAGCGAGAGCGGGGGGCGGAACTATGGCTACACCTTC
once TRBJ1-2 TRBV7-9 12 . CASSLTSYGYTF TGTGCCAGCAGCTTGACCTCCTATGGCTACACCTTC
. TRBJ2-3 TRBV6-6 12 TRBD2 CASREGRDTQYF TGTGCCTCCCGGGAGGGCCGTGATACGCAGTATTTT
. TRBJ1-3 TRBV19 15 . CASLSSAPSGNTIYF TGTGCCAGTCTCTCTTCGGCACCCTCTGGAAACACCATATATTTT
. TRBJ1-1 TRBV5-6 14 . CASSLRLMNTEAFF TGTGCCAGCAGCTTGAGGCTTATGAACACTGAAGCTTTCTTT
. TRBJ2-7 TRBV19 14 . CASSKRQGTNEQYF TGTGCCAGTAGTAAAAGGCAGGGGACCAACGAGCAGTACTTC
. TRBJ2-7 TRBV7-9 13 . CASSLRGSYEQYF TGTGCCAGCAGCTTACGGGGCAGCTACGAGCAGTACTTC
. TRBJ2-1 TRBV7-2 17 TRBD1 CASSPSGQAASYNEQFF TGTGCCAGCAGCCCCTCGGGACAGGCGGCCTCCTACAATGAGCAGTTCTTC
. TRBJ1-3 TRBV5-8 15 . CASSLRTGIGNTIYF TGTGCCAGCAGCTTACGCACAGGGATCGGAAACACCATATATTTT
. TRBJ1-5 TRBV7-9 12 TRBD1 CASSLGDSEVHF TGTGCCAGCAGCTTGGGGGACAGTGAAGTGCATTTT
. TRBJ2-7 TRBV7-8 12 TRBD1 CASRDRDYEQYF TGTGCCAGCAGGGACAGGGACTACGAGCAGTACTTC
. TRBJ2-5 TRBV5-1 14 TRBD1 CASSLGTGQETQYF TGCGCCAGCAGCCTTGGGACAGGCCAAGAGACCCAGTACTTC
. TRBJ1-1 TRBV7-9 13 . CASTFGGNTEAFF TGTGCCAGCACCTTTGGAGGGAACACTGAAGCTTTCTTT
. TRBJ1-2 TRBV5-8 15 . CASSPDGLISNGYTF TGTGCCAGCAGCCCGGACGGCCTCATAAGCAATGGCTACACCTTC
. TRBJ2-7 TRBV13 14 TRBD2 CASSLADIAGEQYF TGTGCCAGCAGCTTAGCGGACATAGCGGGGGAGCAGTACTTC
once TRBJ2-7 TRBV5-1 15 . CASSPSAGIEYEQYF TGCGCCAGCAGCCCGTCGGCGGGGATCGAATACGAGCAGTACTTC
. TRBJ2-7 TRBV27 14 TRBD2 CASSPGVAGNEQYF TGTGCCAGCAGTCCCGGGGTAGCGGGGAACGAGCAGTACTTC
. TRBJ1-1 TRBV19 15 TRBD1 CASSIRQGGYTEAFF TGTGCCAGTAGTATTAGGCAGGGGGGCTATACTGAAGCTTTCTTT
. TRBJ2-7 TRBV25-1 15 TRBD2 CASSATSGGSYEQYF TGTGCCAGCAGTGCAACTAGCGGAGGCTCCTACGAGCAGTACTTC
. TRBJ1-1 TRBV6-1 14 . CASSVADANTEAFF TGTGCCAGCAGTGTGGCGGATGCGAACACTGAAGCTTTCTTT
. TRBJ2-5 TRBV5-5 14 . CASSLLGKQETQYF TGTGCCAGCAGCCTACTGGGGAAACAAGAGACCCAGTACTTC
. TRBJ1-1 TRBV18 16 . CASSPLGGRMNTEAFF TGTGCCAGCTCACCCCTCGGGGGTAGGATGAACACTGAAGCTTTCTTT
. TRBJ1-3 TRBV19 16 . CASSILTGLSGNTIYF TGTGCCAGTAGTATCCTCACAGGCCTCTCTGGAAACACCATATATTTT
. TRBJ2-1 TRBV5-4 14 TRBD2 CASSLSGSYNEQFF TGTGCCAGCAGCTTGAGCGGGAGCTACAATGAGCAGTTCTTC